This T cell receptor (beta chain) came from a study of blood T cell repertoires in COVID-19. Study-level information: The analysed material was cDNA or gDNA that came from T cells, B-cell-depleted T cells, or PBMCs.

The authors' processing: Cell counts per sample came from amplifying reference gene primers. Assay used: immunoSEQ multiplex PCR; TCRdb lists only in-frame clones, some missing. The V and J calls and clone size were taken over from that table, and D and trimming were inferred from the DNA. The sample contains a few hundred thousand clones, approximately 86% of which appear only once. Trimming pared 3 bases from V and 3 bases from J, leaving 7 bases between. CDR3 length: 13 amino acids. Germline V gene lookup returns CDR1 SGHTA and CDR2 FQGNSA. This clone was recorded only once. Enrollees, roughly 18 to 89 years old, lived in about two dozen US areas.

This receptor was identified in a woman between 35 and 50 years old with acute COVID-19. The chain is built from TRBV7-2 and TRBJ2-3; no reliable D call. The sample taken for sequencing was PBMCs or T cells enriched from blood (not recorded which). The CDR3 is CASSFRRTDTQYF. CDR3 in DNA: TGTGCCAGCAGCTTTCGTCGGACAGATACGCAGTATTTT.